Below, one T cell receptor beta chain is given with its context. The data derive from a study of CXCR3-negative and CXCR3-positive naive CD8 T cells. Per the germline V gene, CDR1 is LGHNA and CDR2 is YSLEER. The CDR3 consists of 15 residues. Libraries of TRB cDNA were made by 5' RACE and carried UMIs. TCRdb re-called the 5' RACE reads and shows each CDR3 protein once, DNA omitted. Recorded for this sample: 45,000 to 55,000 distinct CDR3 sequences. This TCR came from a human donor in good health. Some clones in this sample may be carry-over from other donors' samples. Sequenced material: memory CD8+ T cells from blood. This chain uses TRBV4-3 with TRBJ2-1. The CDR3 is CASSQDQTLYNEQFF.